Many counts were recorded for the clone carrying this T cell receptor (beta chain). Cohort placement rested on clinical history that participants reported themselves. Before being deemed recovered, Cohort 3 donors had two negative PCRs, clearance, or symptom resolution. The source of the sample is a study of blood T cell repertoires in COVID-19. Per the study methods: Scientists estimated how many nucleated cells there were by amplifying reference gene primers. Only in-frame clones appear in the TCRdb table, and some are missing; sequencing was by immunoSEQ multiplex PCR. V and J calls and clone size come straight from that table; D and trimming were deduced from the DNA. The sample comprises 310,000 or so clones, 90% of which are singletons, and around 1.1% rests with the top ten. The specimen sequenced was PBMCs or T cells enriched from blood (not recorded which). The sequence was collected from a woman in her 30s who had recovered from COVID-19.

The CDR3 reads CASSVGGEHSPLHF. CDR3 DNA sequence: TGTGCCAGCAGCGTAGGGGGAGAGCATTCACCCCTCCACTTT. The chain couples TRBV9 to TRBJ1-6, with D unresolved. Trimming removed 0 bases at V and 8 bases at J, with 9 bases between. This CDR3 has 14 residues. Germline V gene lookup returns CDR1 SGDLS and CDR2 YYNGEE.